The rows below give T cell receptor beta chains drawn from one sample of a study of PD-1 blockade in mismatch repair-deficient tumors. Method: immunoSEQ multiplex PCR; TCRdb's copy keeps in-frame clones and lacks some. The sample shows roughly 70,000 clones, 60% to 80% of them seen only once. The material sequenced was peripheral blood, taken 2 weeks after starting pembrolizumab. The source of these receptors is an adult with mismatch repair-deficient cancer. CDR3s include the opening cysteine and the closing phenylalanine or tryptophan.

CASSLDRAGYTF TRBV18
CSVEERAGRGYTF TRBV29-1
CASSPRQGEQFF TRBV11-3
CASNPSGRPGEQYF TRBV19
CASSQTGLLTEAFF TRBV5-4
CASSDNRVGWETQYF TRBV9
CASSTQGFATEAFF TRBV19
CASSLGLAGSNEQYF TRBV7-9
CASSPGGYEQYF TRBV11-3
CASSVSGGTQYF TRBV25-1
CASSLVTGGANTQYF TRBV11-3
CASSLDERDYEQYF TRBV5-6
CSVGGLSNTGELFF TRBV29-1
CASSRGGSTSYEQYF TRBV9
CASSLFAGADEQFF TRBV7-9
CASSPRGGTDTQYF TRBV7-7
CASSPGAGASTDTQYF TRBV7-3
CAWTPVSGTDTQYF TRBV30
CASSGQGHYGYTF TRBV4-1
CASSESLSSGSLDEQFF TRBV10-1
CASSYESYAFF TRBV6-1
CASSLSSTQVGLGDREQFF TRBV2
CASSLRGKGSEAFF TRBV11-3
CASSRPGANVLTF TRBV6-5